The 4 T cell receptor beta chains listed next were all sequenced from one sample in a study of T cells after yellow fever vaccination. TCRdb ran MiXCR on the 5' RACE reads and lists one entry per CDR3 protein. Seen here are 620,000 or so distinct CDR3 sequences, 12% observed once, and the top ten hold under 15%. The sample here was PBMCs, taken on the day of the yellow fever booster vaccination. Source of these receptors: a man aged 30 to 45 who received the YFV17D yellow fever vaccine.

This clonotype was recorded once. This chain connects TRBV12-3 or TRBV12-4 to TRBJ2-3; the D gene is possibly TRBD1 (5 bases). The CDR3 loop spans 14 amino acids. V was pared by 5 bases and J by 0 bases, with 9 bases between. CDR3 sequence (DNA): TGTGCCAGCAGTCAGGGCCGTAGCACAGATACGCAGTATTTT. Its protein is CASSQGRSTDTQYF.

The J gene is TRBJ1-2, the V gene TRBV28; D perhaps matches TRBD1 (5 bases). Germline V gene data show CDR1 as MDHEN and CDR2 as SYDVKM. The CDR3 length is 13 residues. Trimming stripped 6 bases from V and 4 bases from J, with 12 bases between. This chain's CDR3 is CASRASGGYGYTF. The DNA for the CDR3 is TGTGCCAGCAGAGCCTCGGGGGGCTATGGCTACACCTTC.

This clonotype was picked up many times. The rearrangement joins TRBV5-1 to TRBJ2-7; 12 nucleotides match TRBD1. V shed 3 bases and J 5 bases; nucleotides not matched to a gene: 3. From germline, CDR1 is SGHRS and CDR2 YFSETQ. CDR3 size: 14 residues. Here the CDR3 DNA reads TGCGCCAGCAGCTCCGGGACAGGGGGCGACGAGCAGTACTTC. Translation: CASSSGTGGDEQYF.

The rearrangement uses TRBV7-2 and TRBJ2-7, with 9 nucleotides matching TRBD1. The ends lost 5 bases at V and 6 bases at J; junction bases unmatched: 14. CDR1 and CDR2 (germline): SGHTA, FQGNSA. The CDR3 has 16 amino acids. In DNA, the CDR3 is TGTGCCAGCAGCAATAAACCGGGACAGGGTTTGGGCGAGCAGTACTTC. This gives the protein CASSNKPGQGLGEQYF.